The 11 T cell receptor beta chains presented below share a single source sample, sequenced in a study of T cells in Graves' hyperthyroidism and ophthalmopathy. Amplification of TCR beta CDR3 regions used RNA as the template. First-round RT-PCR with HTBI primers amplified the TCR CDR3 region. Using its own MiXCR run on the multiplex PCR reads, TCRdb lists one record per CDR3 protein. The table includes around 370,000 distinct CDR3 sequences, 18% detected once. Sequences were obtained from blood. Receptor source: a man between 18 and 29 years old with Graves' ophthalmopathy.

The chain joins TRBV5-1 to TRBJ1-6, with TRBD1 matching over 9 bases. Unmatched junction bases numbered 8, after V lost 2 bases and J lost 11 bases. The CDR3 spans 15 residues. CDR1 SGHRS and CDR2 YFSETQ come from the germline V gene. CDR3 DNA: TGCGCCAGCAGCTTACAGGGGGCGCAAAACGCACCCCTCCACTTT. Translation: CASSLQGAQNAPLHF.

The V gene is TRBV5-1, the J gene TRBJ2-2; D tentatively fits TRBD1 or TRBD2 (5 bases each). CDR3 size: 17 residues. The V gene lost 2 bases and the J gene lost 1 base, with 15 bases spanning the gap. Germline CDR1 reads SGHRS; CDR2 reads YFSETQ. The CDR3: CASSFGLGAGNTGELFF. The DNA for the CDR3 is TGCGCCAGCAGCTTCGGTCTCGGGGCCGGGAACACCGGGGAGCTGTTTTTT.

The V gene is TRBV9, the J gene TRBJ2-1; D not certain. Trimming took off 0 bases at V and 0 bases at J, with 7 bases between the two ends. This CDR3 has 15 amino acids. CDR1 and CDR2 (germline): SGDLS, YYNGEE. This CDR3 is CASSVDLVSYNEQFF. The CDR3 DNA reads TGTGCCAGCAGCGTAGACTTGGTCTCCTACAATGAGCAGTTCTTC.

This chain links TRBV4-1 with TRBJ2-1, with D possibly TRBD2 on 6 matching bases. Trimming removed 0 bases at V and 2 bases at J, with 14 bases between. This CDR3 has 17 amino acids. The V gene's germline CDR1 is MGHRA and CDR2 YSYEKL. The CDR3 loop is CASSQDGLAYPYNEQFF. The CDR3 DNA follows: TGCGCCAGCAGCCAAGATGGGCTAGCGTATCCCTACAATGAGCAGTTCTTC.

A few counts support this clonotype. This chain connects TRBV5-1 to TRBJ2-7, with D uncertain. V dropped 2 bases and J dropped 3 bases, with 12 bases sitting between them. Per the germline V gene, CDR1 is SGHRS and CDR2 is YFSETQ. The CDR3 loop spans 14 amino acids. This chain's CDR3 is CASSFRTLGYEQYF. DNA of the CDR3: TGCGCCAGCAGCTTCAGGACCCTGGGCTACGAGCAGTACTTC.

This clonotype showed up many times. The chain employs TRBV7-8 and TRBJ1-5, with a tentative D call TRBD1 (5 bases). This CDR3 comprises 15 residues. With 1 base removed from V and 3 bases from J, the gap between germline ends came to 10 bases. Germline CDR1 and CDR2: SGHVS and FQNEAQ. CDR3 in amino acids: CASSLEAGTNQPQHF. CDR3 bases: TGTGCCAGCAGCTTAGAGGCAGGGACCAATCAGCCCCAGCATTTT.

V gene TRBV10-3 combines with J gene TRBJ2-5, with D perhaps given as TRBD1 or TRBD2 (6 bases each). Germline loops: CDR1 ENHRY, CDR2 SYGVKD. V lost 8 bases to trimming and J lost 2 bases, with 12 bases between them. The CDR3 extends over 13 amino acids. CDR3: CAIGGGRQETQYF. DNA of the CDR3: TGTGCCATCGGAGGGGGTAGACAAGAGACCCAGTACTTC.

This rearrangement joins TRBV5-1 to TRBJ2-1; 8 nucleotides align to TRBD2. The CDR3 contains 14 residues. Germline lookup yields CDR1 SGHRS and CDR2 YFSETQ. After removal of 4 bases from V and 8 bases from J, the junction contained 8 bases not matched to a gene. The CDR3 here is CASSPGGGIDEQFF. CDR3 DNA sequence: TGCGCCAGCAGCCCCGGGGGGGGGATCGATGAGCAGTTCTTC.

In DNA, the CDR3 is TGTGCCAGCAGTTACACCAATACGCAGTATTTT. This gives the protein CASSYTNTQYF. J is TRBJ2-3 and V is TRBV6-2 or TRBV6-3; D is undetermined. V was clipped by 2 bases and J by 7 bases, with 4 bases between them. Germline V gene data show CDR1 as MNHEY and CDR2 as SVGEGT. The CDR3 consists of 11 residues.

This clonotype was picked up a small number of times. V gene TRBV12-3 or TRBV12-4 combines with J gene TRBJ2-7, with a possible D match to TRBD1 (6 bases). The CDR3 consists of 15 residues. V dropped 3 bases and J dropped 3 bases, with 15 bases sitting between them. The chain's CDR3 is CASSFGDMSFYEQYF. CDR3 bases: TGTGCCAGCAGTTTTGGGGACATGTCATTCTACGAGCAGTACTTC.

The table lists this clonotype with many counts. V gene TRBV6-2 or TRBV6-3 combines with J gene TRBJ2-7; D may be TRBD1 or TRBD2 (5 bases each). The CDR3 runs to 15 residues. With 5 bases removed from V and 4 bases from J, the gap between germline ends came to 18 bases. CDR1 and CDR2 (germline): MNHEY, SVGEGT. The CDR3 nucleotides are TGTGCCAGCAGTCCTCCCCGGGACCTAGGGTACGAGCAGTACTTC. Protein sequence: CASSPPRDLGYEQYF.